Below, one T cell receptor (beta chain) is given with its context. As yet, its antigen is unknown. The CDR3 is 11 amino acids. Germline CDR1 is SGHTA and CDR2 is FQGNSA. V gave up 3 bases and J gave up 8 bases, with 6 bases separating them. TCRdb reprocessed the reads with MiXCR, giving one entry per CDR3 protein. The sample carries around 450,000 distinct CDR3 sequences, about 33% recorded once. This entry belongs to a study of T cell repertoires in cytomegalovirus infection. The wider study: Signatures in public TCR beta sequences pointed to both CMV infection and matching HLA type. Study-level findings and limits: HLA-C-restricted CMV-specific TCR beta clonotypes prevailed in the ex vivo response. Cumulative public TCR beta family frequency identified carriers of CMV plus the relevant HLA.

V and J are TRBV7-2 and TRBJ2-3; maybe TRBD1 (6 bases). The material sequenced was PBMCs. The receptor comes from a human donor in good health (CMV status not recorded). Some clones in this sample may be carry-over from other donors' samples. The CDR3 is CASSFRGTQYF. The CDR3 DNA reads TGTGCCAGCAGCTTCAGGGGTACGCAGTATTTT.